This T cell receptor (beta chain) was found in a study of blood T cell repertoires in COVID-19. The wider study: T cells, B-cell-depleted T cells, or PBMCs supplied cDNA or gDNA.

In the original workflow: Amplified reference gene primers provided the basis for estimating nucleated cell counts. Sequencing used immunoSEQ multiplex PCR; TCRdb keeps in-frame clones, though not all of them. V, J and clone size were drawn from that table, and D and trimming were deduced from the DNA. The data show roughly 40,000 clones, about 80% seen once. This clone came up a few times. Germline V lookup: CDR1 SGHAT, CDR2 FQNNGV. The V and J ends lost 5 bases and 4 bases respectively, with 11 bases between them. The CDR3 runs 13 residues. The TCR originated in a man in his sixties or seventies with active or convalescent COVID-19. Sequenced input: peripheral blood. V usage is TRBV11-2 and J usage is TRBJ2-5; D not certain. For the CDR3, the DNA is TGTGCCAGCAGCCTGGATCCGGGAGAGACCCAGTACTTC. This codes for CASSLDPGETQYF.